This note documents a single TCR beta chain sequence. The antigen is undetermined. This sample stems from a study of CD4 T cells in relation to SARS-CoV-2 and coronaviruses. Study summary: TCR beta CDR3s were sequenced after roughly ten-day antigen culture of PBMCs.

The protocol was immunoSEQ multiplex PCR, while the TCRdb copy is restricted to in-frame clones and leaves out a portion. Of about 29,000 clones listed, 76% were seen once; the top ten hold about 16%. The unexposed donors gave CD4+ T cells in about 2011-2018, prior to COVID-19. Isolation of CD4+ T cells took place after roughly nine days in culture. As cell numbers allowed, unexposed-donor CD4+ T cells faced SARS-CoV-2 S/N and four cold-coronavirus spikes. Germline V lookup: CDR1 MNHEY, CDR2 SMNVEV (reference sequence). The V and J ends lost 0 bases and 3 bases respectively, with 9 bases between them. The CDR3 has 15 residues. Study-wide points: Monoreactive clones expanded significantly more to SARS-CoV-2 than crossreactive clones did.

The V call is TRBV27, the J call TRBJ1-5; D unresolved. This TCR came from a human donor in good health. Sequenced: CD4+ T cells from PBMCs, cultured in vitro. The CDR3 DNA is TGTGCCAGCAGTTTATCGGCCGTCCCCAATCAGCCCCAGCATTTT. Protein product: CASSLSAVPNQPQHF.